The 16 T cell receptor beta chains below come from one sample, sequenced in a study of T cell changes during pregnancy in multiple sclerosis. Some clones are missing from TCRdb's copy, which holds only in-frame ones; the method was immunoSEQ multiplex PCR. The repertoire includes approximately 35,000 clones, 85% to 95% of them detected once, and 1.2% sits in the top ten. What was sequenced was PBMCs (not recorded whether the cells were cultured). All receptors derive from a female donor with multiple sclerosis, enrolled in a pregnancy study.

CDR3 in DNA: TGTGCCAGCAGTTCCCTTCGCCGGATTTACGAGCAGTACTTC. This sequence encodes CASSSLRRIYEQYF. This chain uses TRBV6-5 with TRBJ2-7; D uncertain. The length of the CDR3 is 14 residues. V dropped 4 bases and J dropped 4 bases, with 14 bases sitting between them. The germline gives CDR1 MNHEY, CDR2 SVGAGI.

The chain links TRBV4-1 to TRBJ1-5; TRBD1 might be the D (5 bases). CDR3 length: 16 residues. Germline CDR1 and CDR2: MGHRA and YSYEKL. V was pared by 1 base and J by 0 bases, with 10 bases between. CDR3 loop: CASSQGGGYSNQPQHF. For the CDR3, the DNA is TGCGCCAGCAGCCAAGGTGGGGGATATAGCAATCAGCCCCAGCATTTT.

The chain is built from TRBV2 and TRBJ1-2, with a possible D match to TRBD1 (5 bases). The CDR3 runs 14 residues. Germline CDR1 and CDR2: SNHLY and FYNNEI. V lost 4 bases to trimming and J lost 4 bases, with 13 bases between them. The DNA for the CDR3 is TGTGCCAGCAGTGGAAAGGGGCTAGGCTATGGCTACACCTTC. Protein product: CASSGKGLGYGYTF. Combining the CDR3 with reference TRBV2 and TRBJ1-2 gives the whole variable domain EPEVTQTPSHQVTQMGQEVILRCVPISNHLYFYWYRQILGQKVEFLVSFYNNEISEKSEIFDDQFSVERPDGSNFTLKIRSTKLEDSAMYFCASSGKGLGYGYTFGSGTRLTVV.

The chain couples TRBV6-5 to TRBJ2-5; 7 bases align to TRBD2. Trimming took 0 bases from V and 5 from J; bases not matched to a gene: 3. CDR1 is MNHEY and CDR2 is SVGAGI in the germline V gene. This CDR3 is built from 14 residues. In DNA form, the CDR3 reads TGTGCCAGCAGTTACTCGGGGAGGGTGGAGACCCAGTACTTC. Translated, it gives CASSYSGRVETQYF.

This clone came up once. The rearrangement joins TRBV28 to TRBJ2-7, with 10 nucleotides matching TRBD2. In germline, CDR1 is MDHEN, CDR2 SYDVKM. This CDR3 is 15 amino acids long. V was clipped by 5 bases and J by 1 base; unmatched bases: 5. CDR3 in DNA: TGTGCCAGCAGTCCTTTAGCGGGAGGATCCTACGAGCAGTACTTC. Residues: CASSPLAGGSYEQYF.

The chain is built from TRBV2 and TRBJ2-1, with TRBD2 identical over 8 bases. V lost 2 bases and J lost 2; bases outside the gene matches: 2. CDR3 length: 15 amino acids. Germline loops: CDR1 SNHLY, CDR2 FYNNEI. The chain's CDR3 is CASSERTSPYNEQFF. The CDR3 nucleotides are TGTGCCAGCAGTGAAAGGACTAGCCCCTACAATGAGCAGTTCTTC.

The rearrangement links TRBV2 to TRBJ2-3; 11 nucleotides match TRBD1. The CDR3 loop spans 14 amino acids. Trimming cost V 5 bases and J 5 bases; bases outside gene matches: 3. CDR1 and CDR2 from the germline V gene are SNHLY and FYNNEI. CDR3 loop: CASSSDRGQDTQYF. The CDR3 DNA sequence: TGTGCCAGCAGTTCGGACAGGGGGCAAGATACGCAGTATTTT.

CDR3: CASSSTGDSNQPQHF. The CDR3 DNA reads as TGTGCCAGCAGCTCGACAGGGGACAGCAATCAGCCCCAGCATTTT. The chain is built from TRBV11-2 and TRBJ1-5, with 8 bases fitting TRBD1. Per the germline V gene, CDR1 is SGHAT and CDR2 is FQNNGV. The CDR3 extends over 15 amino acids. J was trimmed by 1 base and V by 4 bases; bases with no gene match: 3.

V and J are TRBV5-1 and TRBJ2-6; D may be TRBD2 (5 bases). This CDR3 comprises 15 residues. V lost 4 bases, J lost 0 bases, and 8 bases lay in between. Per the germline V gene, CDR1 is SGHRS and CDR2 is YFSETQ. CDR3 sequence reads: CASSGGLSGANVLTF. The CDR3 DNA is TGCGCCAGCAGCGGCGGGCTCTCTGGGGCCAACGTCCTGACTTTC.

The chain combines TRBV15 with TRBJ1-2; tentatively, D is TRBD1 (5 bases). The CDR3 runs to 15 residues. The V gene lost 0 bases and the J gene lost 7 bases, with 15 bases spanning the gap. CDR1 LNHNV and CDR2 YYDKDF come from the germline V gene (reference sequence). CDR3 sequence (DNA): TGTGCCACCAGCAGAGATATTCAGGGCAGGGCTGGCTACACCTTC. Protein product: CATSRDIQGRAGYTF.

The chain combines TRBV4-1 with TRBJ1-5; D perhaps matches TRBD1 (5 bases). The CDR3 contains 15 residues. V lost 0 bases and J 3 bases, leaving 9 bases between the germline ends. From germline, CDR1 is MGHRA and CDR2 YSYEKL. In DNA form, the CDR3 reads TGCGCCAGCAGCCAAGAAGCAGGGCCCAATCAGCCCCAGCATTTT. Translating gives CASSQEAGPNQPQHF.

CDR3: CASKTGYYEQYF. CDR3 DNA: TGTGCCAGCAAGACTGGTTACTACGAGCAGTACTTC. The chain employs TRBV18 and TRBJ2-7; D remains unclear. Deletions cut 8 bases from V and 3 bases from J, with 11 bases between. The CDR3 runs 12 residues. The germline gives CDR1 KGHSH, CDR2 LQKENI.

This chain joins TRBV7-7 and TRBJ2-3; 10 nucleotides match TRBD1. J was trimmed by 2 bases and V by 5 bases; bases with no gene match: 4. The V gene's germline CDR1 is SSHAT and CDR2 FNYEAQ (reference sequence). CDR3 size: 15 residues. DNA for the CDR3: TGTGCCAGCAGCACCGGGACAGGGGACACAGATACGCAGTATTTT. This codes for CASSTGTGDTDTQYF.

The chain has TRBV28 and TRBJ1-2; 8 bases match TRBD1. V was pared by 6 bases and J by 3 bases, with 6 bases of the junction left unmatched. Germline assignment: CDR1 MDHEN and CDR2 SYDVKM. This CDR3 comprises 14 residues. The CDR3 sequence is CASSAWTGHYGYTF. CDR3 coding DNA: TGTGCCAGCAGCGCCTGGACAGGGCACTATGGCTACACCTTC.

This chain connects TRBV5-1 to TRBJ2-1; 12 positions match TRBD2. V trimming: 5 bases; J trimming: 1 base; junction bases outside the gene matches: 1. Germline V gene sequence: CDR1 SGHRS, CDR2 YFSETQ. This CDR3 is 15 amino acids long. As DNA, the CDR3 is TGCGCCAGCAGGACTAGCGGGAGTTCCTACAATGAGCAGTTCTTC. It yields the protein CASRTSGSSYNEQFF.

This rearrangement joins TRBV7-9 to TRBJ1-1; D remains ambiguous. The germline CDR1 and CDR2 sequences are SEHNR and FQNEAQ (reference sequence). Trimming removed 2 bases at V and 9 bases at J, with 10 bases between. The CDR3 has 12 residues. The CDR3 spells CASSLLIGKAFF. The CDR3 nucleotides are TGTGCCAGCAGCTTATTAATTGGGAAAGCTTTCTTT.